Each of the 7 T cell receptor beta chains below was sequenced from the same sample in a study of T-cell memory formation after mild COVID-19. TCRdb passed the 5' RACE reads through MiXCR, listing each CDR3 protein once. The table has roughly 160,000 distinct CDR3 sequences, around a tenth seen once. Input material: PBMCs or a T cell subset sorted from them (not recorded which). These receptors were obtained from a man between 18 and 29 years old who had mild COVID-19 (a few samples of this study predate the infection). Cell type and time point are not known.

This clonotype was observed a handful of times. DNA for the CDR3: TGCGCCAGCAGCTTGGTGACAGCGGATGGCTACACCTTC. Its protein is CASSLVTADGYTF. This chain joins TRBV5-1 and TRBJ1-2; D possibly corresponds to TRBD1 (5 bases). The germline V gene encodes CDR1 SGHRS and CDR2 YFSETQ. The CDR3 runs to 13 residues. V was pared by 0 bases and J by 6 bases, with 9 bases between.

The genes are TRBV28 and TRBJ1-4; no definite D call. The germline gives CDR1 MDHEN, CDR2 SYDVKM. V lost 5 bases and J lost 11, with 12 bases in between. The CDR3 has 12 amino acids. CDR3 nucleotide sequence: TGTGCCAGCAGTCTGACTACGTGGAAACTGTTTTTT. Its protein product is CASSLTTWKLFF.

At least ten counts were recorded for this clonotype. This sequence joins TRBV29-1 and TRBJ2-3; D gene uncertain. CDR3 length equals 14 residues. Germline loops: CDR1 SQVTM, CDR2 ANQGSEA. Trimming shortened V by 7 bases and J by 0 bases, and 14 bases separated the two germline ends. As DNA, the CDR3 is TGCAGCGCGTCGGAGCAGGCTAGCACAGATACGCAGTATTTT. Its protein product is CSASEQASTDTQYF.

The sample holds a few counts of this clonotype. V and J are TRBV29-1 and TRBJ2-5, with D hard to call. The CDR3 length is 14 residues. Germline-derived CDR1 and CDR2 are SQVTM and ANQGSEA. V was shortened by 4 bases and J by 5 bases, with 17 bases between the two germline ends. For the CDR3, the DNA is TGCAGCGTTGTTGACGGTTACTTTCGGGAGACCCAGTACTTC. Amino acid sequence: CSVVDGYFRETQYF.

This clonotype turned up a few times. The CDR3 bases are TGCAGTGCTAGAGGACCGGGACAGGGAAACACTGAAGCTTTCTTT. Amino acid sequence: CSARGPGQGNTEAFF. V gene TRBV20-1 combines with J gene TRBJ1-1; 9 nucleotides match TRBD1. Per the germline V gene, CDR1 is DFQATT and CDR2 is SNEGSKA (reference sequence). There are 15 residues in the CDR3. The V gene end was trimmed by 1 base and the J gene end by 2 bases; junction bases not matched to a gene: 5.

The V and J genes are TRBV12-3 or TRBV12-4 and TRBJ1-3, with TRBD1 matching over 8 bases. After removal of 7 bases from V and 0 bases from J, the junction contained 8 bases not matched to a gene. The CDR3 loop spans 16 amino acids. CDR3 residues: CASNPGQVLSGNTIYF. As DNA, the CDR3 is TGTGCCAGCAATCCGGGACAGGTCCTCTCTGGAAACACCATATATTTT.

This clonotype was observed a handful of times. The J gene is TRBJ1-5, the V gene TRBV12-3 or TRBV12-4; D remains ambiguous. V gave up 4 bases and J gave up 4 bases, with 8 bases separating them. The CDR3 loop spans 13 amino acids. CDR3 nucleotide sequence: TGTGCCAGCAGTTCCGACGGGAATCAGCCCCAGCATTTT. Its protein is CASSSDGNQPQHF.